The next 11 T cell receptor beta chains were all read from a single sample in a study of early T cells in non-severe SARS-CoV-2 infection. From the 5' RACE reads, TCRdb called clonotypes with MiXCR, one entry per CDR3 protein. The sample yields about 76,000 distinct CDR3 sequences, over 9% seen once. The sample comprised whole blood. The receptors stem from an adult who was a healthcare worker with PCR-confirmed SARS-CoV-2 infection or an uninfected control (not recorded which).

This clonotype was picked up many times. The genes are TRBV7-6 and TRBJ2-1; no clear D. The CDR3 runs 15 residues. V dropped 2 bases and J dropped 8 bases, with 16 bases sitting between them. Germline CDR1 is SGHVS and CDR2 is FNYEAQ. In DNA form, the CDR3 reads TGTGCCAGCAGCTTAATTGGGAACCGAGCCGATGAGCAGTTCTTC. Its protein product is CASSLIGNRADEQFF.

This clonotype has only a few counts. This chain links TRBV12-3 or TRBV12-4 with TRBJ2-7; D gene ambiguous. This CDR3 comprises 12 residues. The V end was cut by 2 bases, the J end by 4 bases, with 6 bases between. The CDR3 DNA reads as TGTGCCAGCAGTTTATTCCCGTACGAGCAGTACTTC. Amino acids: CASSLFPYEQYF.

This chain joins TRBV20-1 and TRBJ1-1; no definite D call. V was clipped by 6 bases and J by 0 bases, with 14 bases between them. The CDR3 covers 14 residues. Germline CDR1 and CDR2: DFQATT and SNEGSKA (reference sequence). The CDR3 protein is CSAISQPLNTEAFF. The CDR3 DNA reads TGCAGTGCCATATCACAACCCTTGAACACTGAAGCTTTCTTT.

The chain recombines TRBV6-2 or TRBV6-3 with TRBJ2-5, with 8 bases aligning to TRBD1. Germline CDR1 MNHEY, CDR2 SVGEGT. CDR3 length: 14 amino acids. After removal of 2 bases from V and 3 bases from J, the junction contained 2 bases not matched to a gene. CDR3 DNA sequence: TGTGCCAGCAGTTACCAGGACAGGGAAGAGACCCAGTACTTC. This gives the protein CASSYQDREETQYF.

At least ten counts were recorded for this clonotype. The chain has TRBV12-3 or TRBV12-4 and TRBJ2-7; a weak D match, TRBD2 (6 bases). V gave up 5 bases and J gave up 6 bases, with 17 bases separating them. This CDR3 spans 14 amino acids. The CDR3 bases are TGTGCCAGCAGTACCGCGGGACTTAACGCCGAGCAGTACTTC. Translating gives CASSTAGLNAEQYF.

This clonotype was seen only a few times. J is TRBJ2-7 and V is TRBV29-1; D is possibly TRBD2 (5 bases). The germline CDR1 and CDR2 sequences are SQVTM and ANQGSEA. Trimming stripped 8 bases from V and 0 bases from J, with 11 bases between. The CDR3 extends over 12 amino acids. The DNA for the CDR3 is TGCAGCACGAGGGCAGCCTCCTACGAGCAGTACTTC. As protein: CSTRAASYEQYF.

This clonotype was observed many times. The chain recombines TRBV9 with TRBJ1-3, with TRBD1 matching over 7 bases. V lost 0 bases, J lost 3 bases, and 12 bases stayed unmatched. The CDR3 contains 18 residues. Germline CDR1 and CDR2: SGDLS and YYNGEE. For the CDR3, the DNA is TGTGCCAGCAGCGTAGCATTGGGGACAGAGCGAGTTGGAAACACCATATATTTT. Protein sequence: CASSVALGTERVGNTIYF.

This clonotype was seen a handful of times. This chain uses TRBV6-6 with TRBJ1-5, with D perhaps TRBD1 (6 bases). The germline CDR1 and CDR2 sequences are MNHNY and SVGAGI (reference sequence). The CDR3 contains 17 residues. V lost 2 bases and J lost 3, with 17 bases in between. CDR3 in amino acids: CASSYGGSRVYNQPQHF. The CDR3 nucleotides are TGTGCCAGCAGTTACGGGGGCTCTCGGGTGTACAATCAGCCCCAGCATTTT.

This clonotype was picked up many times. The chain has TRBV4-2 and TRBJ2-2, with TRBD1 matching over 9 bases. Trimming cost V 5 bases and J 1 base; bases outside gene matches: 14. The CDR3 consists of 19 residues. CDR1 is LGHNA, CDR2 YNFKEQ, per germline. The CDR3 DNA is TGTGCCAGCAGCTCCAGGGGGGGGACAGGGCTTCAGAACACCGGGGAGCTGTTTTTT. As protein: CASSSRGGTGLQNTGELFF.

This clonotype was recorded many times. This chain links TRBV5-1 with TRBJ1-1; D gene uncertain. Looked up from germline, CDR1 is SGHRS and CDR2 is YFSETQ. The length of the CDR3 is 14 residues. V was shortened by 0 bases and J by 4 bases, with 10 bases between the two germline ends. The CDR3 is CASSLAAGGTEAFF. The CDR3 DNA reads TGCGCCAGCAGCTTGGCCGCGGGAGGCACTGAAGCTTTCTTT. Full variable domain (missing parts from reference TRBV5-1 and TRBJ1-1): KAGVTQTPRYLIKTRGQQVTLSCSPISGHRSVSWYQQTPGQGLQFLFEYFSETQRNKGNFPGRFSGRQFSNSRSEMNVSTLELGDSALYLCASSLAAGGTEAFFGQGTRLTVV.

This clonotype was observed a handful of times. The chain employs TRBV29-1 and TRBJ1-3; no firm D call. This CDR3 has 12 residues. Looked up from germline, CDR1 is SQVTM and CDR2 is ANQGSEA. V lost 0 bases and J lost 4, with 4 bases in between. CDR3 amino acids: CSVEDGGNTIYF. CDR3 DNA sequence: TGCAGCGTTGAAGACGGGGGAAACACCATATATTTT.